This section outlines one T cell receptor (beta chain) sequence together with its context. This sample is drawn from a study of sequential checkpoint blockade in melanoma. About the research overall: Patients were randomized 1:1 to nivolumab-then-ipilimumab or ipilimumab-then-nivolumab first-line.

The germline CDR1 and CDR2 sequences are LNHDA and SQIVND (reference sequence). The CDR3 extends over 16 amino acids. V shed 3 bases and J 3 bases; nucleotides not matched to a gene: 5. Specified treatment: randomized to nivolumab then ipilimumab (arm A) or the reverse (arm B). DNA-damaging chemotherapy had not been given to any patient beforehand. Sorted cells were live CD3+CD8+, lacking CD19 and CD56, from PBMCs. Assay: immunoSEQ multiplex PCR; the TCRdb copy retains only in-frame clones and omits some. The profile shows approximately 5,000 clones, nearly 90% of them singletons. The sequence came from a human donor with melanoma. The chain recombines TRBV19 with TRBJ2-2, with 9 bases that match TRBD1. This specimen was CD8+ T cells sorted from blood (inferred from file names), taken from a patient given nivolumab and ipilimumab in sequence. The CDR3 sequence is CASSIDRDRDTGELFF. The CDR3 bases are TGTGCCAGTAGTATCGACCGGGACAGGGACACCGGGGAGCTGTTTTTT.